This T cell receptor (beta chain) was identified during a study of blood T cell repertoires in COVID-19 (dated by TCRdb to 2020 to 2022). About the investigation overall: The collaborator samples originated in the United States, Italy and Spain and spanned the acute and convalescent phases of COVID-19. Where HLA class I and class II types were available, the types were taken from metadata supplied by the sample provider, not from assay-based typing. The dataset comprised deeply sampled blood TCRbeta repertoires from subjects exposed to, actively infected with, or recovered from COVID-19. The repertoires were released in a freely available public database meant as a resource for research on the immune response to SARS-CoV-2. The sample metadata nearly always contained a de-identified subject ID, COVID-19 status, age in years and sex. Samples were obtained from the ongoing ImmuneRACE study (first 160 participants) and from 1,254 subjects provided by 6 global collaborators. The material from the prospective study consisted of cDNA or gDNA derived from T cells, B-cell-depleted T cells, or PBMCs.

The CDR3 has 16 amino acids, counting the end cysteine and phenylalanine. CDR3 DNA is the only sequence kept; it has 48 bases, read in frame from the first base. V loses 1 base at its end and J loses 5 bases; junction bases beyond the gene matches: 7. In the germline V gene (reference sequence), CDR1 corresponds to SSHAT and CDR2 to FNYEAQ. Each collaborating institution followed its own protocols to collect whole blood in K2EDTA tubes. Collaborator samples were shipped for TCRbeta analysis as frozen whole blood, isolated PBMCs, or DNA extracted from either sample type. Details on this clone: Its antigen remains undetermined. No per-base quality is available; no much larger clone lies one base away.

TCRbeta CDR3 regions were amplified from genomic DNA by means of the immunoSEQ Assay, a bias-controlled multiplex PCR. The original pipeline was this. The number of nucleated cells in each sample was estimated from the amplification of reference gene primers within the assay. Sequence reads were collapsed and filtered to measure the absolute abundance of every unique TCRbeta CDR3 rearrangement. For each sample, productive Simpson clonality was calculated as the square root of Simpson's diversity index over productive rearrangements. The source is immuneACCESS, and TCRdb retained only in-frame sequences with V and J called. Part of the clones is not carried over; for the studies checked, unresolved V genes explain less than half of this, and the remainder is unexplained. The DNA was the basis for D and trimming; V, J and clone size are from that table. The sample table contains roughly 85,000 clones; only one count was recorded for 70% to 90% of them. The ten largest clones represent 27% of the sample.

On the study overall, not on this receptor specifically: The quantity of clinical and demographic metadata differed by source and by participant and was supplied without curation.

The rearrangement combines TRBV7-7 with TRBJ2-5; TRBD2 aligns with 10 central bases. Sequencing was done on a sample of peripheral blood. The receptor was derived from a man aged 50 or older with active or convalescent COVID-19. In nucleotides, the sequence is TGTGCCAGCAGCTTAGGAAGCGGGGGGGCCTTGGAGACCCAGTACTTC. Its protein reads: CASSLGSGGALETQYF.